This T cell receptor (beta chain) was captured in a study of T cells in Graves' hyperthyroidism and ophthalmopathy. Study observations and caveats: Blood samples included most of the expanded thyroid clonotypes exceeding 0.001.

Using RNA transcripts as the source, TCR beta CDR3 regions were amplified. The HTBI primer set drove a first-round RT-PCR of the TCR CDR3. One entry per CDR3 protein results from TCRdb running MiXCR on the multiplex PCR reads. The table shows more than 300,000 distinct CDR3 sequences, with about 14% occurring only once. This clonotype was found many times. As yet, its antigen is unknown. The CDR3 is 11 residues long. Between the trimmed V and J ends, which lost 3 bases and 6 bases, there was a span of 3 bases. The specimen was blood. The J gene is TRBJ1-5, the V gene TRBV12-3 or TRBV12-4, with D unresolved. The sequence was collected from a woman in her twenties or thirties with Graves' ophthalmopathy. CDR3 DNA: TGTGCCAGCAGTTTTGGTCAGCCCCAGCATTTT. Translating gives CASSFGQPQHF.